The sequence of this T cell receptor (beta chain) was determined in a study of CD8 T cells in Susac syndrome (dated by TCRdb to about 2019). About the full investigation: Repertoire sequencing was used to test whether CD8+ T cell activation and differentiation in Susac syndrome was antigen driven. The study compared CD8+ T cell repertoire clonality among 12 healthy donors, roughly 14 Susac syndrome patients and 15 or so multiple sclerosis patients.

Counted from cysteine to phenylalanine, this CDR3 has 16 amino acids. The retained sequence is limited to the CDR3, 48 bases, with the frame set at the first base. The junction shows trimming of 0 bases on V and 3 bases on J, plus 14 bases between the germline ends. CDR1 and CDR2, looked up from the germline V gene (reference sequence), are PRHDT and FYEKMQ. RNA was extracted using the RNeasy kit, and about 0.5 to 1 microgram was reverse transcribed with random hexamers. The immunoSEQ multiplex PCR assay, covering 54 Vbeta and 13 Jbeta segments, was used to amplify TCR beta CDR3 regions. Bias from PCR amplification was corrected by using a synthetic template baseline for primer optimization and for computational correction. On the authors' methods: Reads were annotated to V, D and J genes according to IMGT and were analyzed with immunoSEQ Analyzer, with only productive sequences retained. Clonality was computed as one minus Shannon entropy normalized by log2 of the number of productive unique sequences. Public and private clones were assessed among the 100 most prevalent clones of each patient and control. A clone was defined as Susac-specific if it was absent from the healthy and MS cohorts, from over 1,000 published viral clones and from other ImmuneACCESS disease sequences. Through fastp at Q25 and MiXCR, TCRdb rebuilt clones from the public reads, retaining in-frame beta chains. Rows are combined by CDR3 protein, so each entry shows the most common genes and DNA. TCRdb, not the authors, supplied the V and J calls. The sample table shows a few hundred thousand distinct CDR3 sequences, and 75% to 90% are seen once. More than 0.09% of the sample is held by the ten biggest clonotypes.

Peripheral blood CD8+ and CD4+ T cells from healthy donors, Susac syndrome patients and multiple sclerosis patients were profiled by high-throughput TCR beta sequencing. Multiple sclerosis controls were treatment-naive patients with stable or active relapsing-remitting disease fulfilling revised McDonald criteria. Bulk CD8+ and CD4+ T cells were purified by magnetic negative isolation, while CD8+ TEMRA cells were enriched using FACS. Blood was drawn into EDTA tubes, processed within 24 hours, and PBMCs were isolated by density gradient centrifugation. PBMCs intended for TCR sequencing were cryopreserved in liquid nitrogen and were subsequently thawed in a 37 degrees C water bath. A purity of at least 90% was achieved for sorted or isolated CD4+, CD8+ and CD8+ TEMRA cells. Results and caveats for the whole study, not just this receptor: The number of individuals in the TCR sequencing and HLA analysis was acknowledged as relatively small.

On this clonotype: Which antigen it targets is not known. It has no much larger one-base neighbor in the sample; base qualities were not kept.

The sequencing sample was made of CD8+ T cells from PBMCs. The origin of this receptor is a human donor with multiple sclerosis. The chain uses TRBV13 and TRBJ1-1; the D gene assignment is ambiguous. The sequenced DNA is TGTGCCAGCAGCTTAGGCCTCGTGGCATTACACACTGAAGCTTTCTTT. Translated, this is CASSLGLVALHTEAFF.